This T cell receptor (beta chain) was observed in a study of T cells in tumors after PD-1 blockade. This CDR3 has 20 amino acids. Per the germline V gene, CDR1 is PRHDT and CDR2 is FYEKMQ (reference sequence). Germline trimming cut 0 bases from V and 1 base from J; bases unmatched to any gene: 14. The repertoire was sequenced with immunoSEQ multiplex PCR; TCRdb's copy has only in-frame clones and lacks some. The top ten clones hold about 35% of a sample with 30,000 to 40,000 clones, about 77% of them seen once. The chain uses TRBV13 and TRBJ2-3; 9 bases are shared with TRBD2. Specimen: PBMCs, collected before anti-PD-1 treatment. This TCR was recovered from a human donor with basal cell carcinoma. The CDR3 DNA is TGTGCCAGCAGCTTAGGTAGGACTAGCGCTTCCTTAGGGGGCACAGATACGCAGTATTTT. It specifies CASSLGRTSASLGGTDTQYF.